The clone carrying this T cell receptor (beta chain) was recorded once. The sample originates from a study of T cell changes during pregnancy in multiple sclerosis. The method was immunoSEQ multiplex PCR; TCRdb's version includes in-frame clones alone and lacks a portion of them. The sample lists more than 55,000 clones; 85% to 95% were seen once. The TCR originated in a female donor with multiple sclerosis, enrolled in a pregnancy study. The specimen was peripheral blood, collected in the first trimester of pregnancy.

The CDR3 protein is CASSYGTAPTNEKLFF. The CDR3 DNA follows: TGTGCCAGCAGTTACGGGACAGCTCCAACTAATGAAAAACTGTTTTTT. This chain links TRBV6-5 with TRBJ1-4; 7 bases fit TRBD1. Germline CDR1 reads MNHEY; CDR2 reads SVGAGI. The J segment lost 0 bases and the V segment lost 2 bases, leaving 3 bases of the junction unmatched. The CDR3 contains 16 residues.